The 10 T cell receptor beta chains given below trace back to one sample, sequenced in a study of blood T cell repertoires in COVID-19 (TCRdb year 2020). Libraries came from the immunoSEQ multiplex PCR assay. TCRdb retrieved this table from immuneACCESS and kept in-frame rearrangements only. Not all clones are present; in checked studies, unresolved V genes account for under half, and no reason is known for the remainder. This sample holds 200,000 to 250,000 clones; 60% to 85% were observed only once. Of the sample, 7.2% is held by the ten largest clones. Sequencing was performed on peripheral blood. Every receptor here comes from a woman aged 70 to 79 with acute or convalescent COVID-19.

V and J are TRBV6-5 and TRBJ2-3; D may be TRBD2 (5 bases). This CDR3 spans 15 amino acids. Germline V gene data show CDR1 as MNHEY and CDR2 as SVGAGI. Trimming pared 2 bases from V and 9 bases from J, leaving 18 bases between. The chain's CDR3 is CASSYGSAGRGTQYF. The CDR3 bases are TGTGCCAGCAGTTACGGGTCCGCCGGCCGGGGAACGCAGTATTTT.

V gene TRBV20-1 combines with J gene TRBJ2-3; D is perhaps TRBD2 (6 bases). The CDR3 covers 14 residues. The V gene lost 3 bases and the J gene lost 2 bases, with 12 bases spanning the gap. Germline V CDR1 and CDR2: DFQATT, SNEGSKA (reference sequence). CDR3 bases: TGCAGTGCTAGTATTGGAGGGGTCACAGATACGCAGTATTTT. Its translation is CSASIGGVTDTQYF.

V is TRBV4-1 and J is TRBJ2-1; 10 bases are shared with TRBD2. J was trimmed by 5 bases and V by 4 bases; bases with no gene match: 5. Germline loops: CDR1 MGHRA, CDR2 YSYEKL. This CDR3 has 15 amino acids. As DNA, the CDR3 is TGCGCCAGCAGCCTCCTGGGACTAGCGAACAATGAGCAGTTCTTC. Protein sequence: CASSLLGLANNEQFF.

This chain joins TRBV4-1 and TRBJ1-3, with no clear D. V lost 3 bases and J lost 0, with 6 bases in between. The CDR3 covers 14 residues. Germline V gives CDR1 MGHRA, CDR2 YSYEKL. CDR3 protein: CASSQGHSGNTIYF. As DNA, the CDR3 is TGCGCCAGCAGCCAGGGCCACTCTGGAAACACCATATATTTT.

The chain is built from TRBV6-5 and TRBJ2-1; 12 bases map to TRBD2. Trimming removed 4 bases from V and 5 bases from J; junction bases left unmatched: 6. The CDR3 is made up of 16 amino acids. The germline CDR1 and CDR2 sequences are MNHEY and SVGAGI. The CDR3 DNA reads as TGTGCCAGCAGTTTGCCTAGCGGGGGGGCCCACAATGAGCAGTTCTTC. It codes for CASSLPSGGAHNEQFF.

V gene TRBV3-1 (or the pseudogene TRBV3-2) combines with J gene TRBJ1-6, with 7 bases that match TRBD1. The trim removed 4 bases at V and 14 bases at J, leaving 11 bases unmatched. Germline-derived CDR1 and CDR2 are LGHDT and YNNKEL (reference sequence). This CDR3 is 14 amino acids long. CDR3 amino acids: CASSLRDSAVALHF. CDR3 coding DNA: TGTGCCAGCAGCCTACGGGACAGCGCGGTAGCCCTCCACTTT.

This clone occurred once. The genes are TRBV4-2 and TRBJ1-1, with D uncertain. The CDR3 is made up of 14 amino acids. V lost 1 base to trimming and J lost 2 bases, with 8 bases between them. Per the germline V gene, CDR1 is LGHNA and CDR2 is YNFKEQ. The CDR3 nucleotides are TGTGCCAGCAGCCAAGCCCAGGCCAACACTGAAGCTTTCTTT. Translation: CASSQAQANTEAFF.

The genes are TRBV7-2 and TRBJ2-5; 15 bases agree with TRBD2. Unmatched junction bases numbered 10, after V lost 7 bases and J lost 1 base. This CDR3 contains 18 residues. In germline, CDR1 is SGHTA, CDR2 FQGNSA. The CDR3 nucleotides are TGTGCCAGCACCGAGGGACTAGCGGGGGGCCTTCCCCAAGAGACCCAGTACTTC. Translation gives CASTEGLAGGLPQETQYF.

The chain combines TRBV30 with TRBJ1-2; D is perhaps TRBD1 (6 bases). The germline V and J ends were trimmed by 3 bases and 3 bases, with 8 bases remaining between them. Germline CDR1 GTSNPN, CDR2 SVGIG (reference sequence). The CDR3 is made up of 12 amino acids. This CDR3 is CAWRDSYYGYTF. In DNA, the CDR3 is TGTGCCTGGAGGGACAGTTACTATGGCTACACCTTC.

The chain joins TRBV7-9 to TRBJ2-1, with 7 bases matching TRBD1. The length of the CDR3 is 15 residues. Germline V gene lookup returns CDR1 SEHNR and CDR2 FQNEAQ (reference sequence). After removal of 5 bases from V and 6 bases from J, the junction contained 10 bases not matched to a gene. This CDR3 is CASSPTGFGVNEQFF. The CDR3 coding sequence is TGTGCCAGCAGCCCGACAGGGTTCGGGGTCAATGAGCAGTTCTTC.